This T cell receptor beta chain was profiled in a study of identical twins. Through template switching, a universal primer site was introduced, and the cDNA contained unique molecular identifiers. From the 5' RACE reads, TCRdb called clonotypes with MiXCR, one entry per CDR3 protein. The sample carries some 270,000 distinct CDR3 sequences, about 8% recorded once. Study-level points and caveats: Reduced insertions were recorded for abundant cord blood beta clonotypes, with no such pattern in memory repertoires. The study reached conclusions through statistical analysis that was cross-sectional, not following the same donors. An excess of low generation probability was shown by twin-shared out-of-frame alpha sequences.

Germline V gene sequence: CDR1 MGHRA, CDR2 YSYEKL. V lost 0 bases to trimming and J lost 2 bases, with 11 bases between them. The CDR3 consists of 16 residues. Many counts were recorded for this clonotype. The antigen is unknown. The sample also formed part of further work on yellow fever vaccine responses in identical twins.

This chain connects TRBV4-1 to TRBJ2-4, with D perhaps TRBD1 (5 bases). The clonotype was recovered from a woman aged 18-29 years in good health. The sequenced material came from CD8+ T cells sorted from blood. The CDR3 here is CASSQELPGTKNIQYF. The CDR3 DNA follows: TGCGCCAGCAGCCAAGAACTCCCAGGGACCAAAAACATTCAGTACTTC.